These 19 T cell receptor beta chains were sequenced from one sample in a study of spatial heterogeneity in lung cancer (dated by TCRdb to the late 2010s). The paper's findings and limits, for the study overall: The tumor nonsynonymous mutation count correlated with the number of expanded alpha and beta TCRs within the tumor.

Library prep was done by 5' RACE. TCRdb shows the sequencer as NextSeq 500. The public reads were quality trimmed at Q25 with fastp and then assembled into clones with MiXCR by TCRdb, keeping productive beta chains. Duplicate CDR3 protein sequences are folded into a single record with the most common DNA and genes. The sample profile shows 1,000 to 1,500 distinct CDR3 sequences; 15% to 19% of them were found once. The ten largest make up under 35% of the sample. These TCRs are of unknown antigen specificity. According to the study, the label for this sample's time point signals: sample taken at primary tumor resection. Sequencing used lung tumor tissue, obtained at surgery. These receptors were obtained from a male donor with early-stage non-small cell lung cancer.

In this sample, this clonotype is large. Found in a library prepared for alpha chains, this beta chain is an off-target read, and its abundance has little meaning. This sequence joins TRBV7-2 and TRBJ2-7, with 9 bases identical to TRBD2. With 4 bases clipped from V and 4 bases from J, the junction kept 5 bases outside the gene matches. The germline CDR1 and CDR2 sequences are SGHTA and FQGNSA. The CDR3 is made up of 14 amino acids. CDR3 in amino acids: CASSSSAGGYEQYF. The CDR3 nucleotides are TGTGCCAGCAGCTCCTCGGCGGGGGGGTACGAGCAGTACTTC.

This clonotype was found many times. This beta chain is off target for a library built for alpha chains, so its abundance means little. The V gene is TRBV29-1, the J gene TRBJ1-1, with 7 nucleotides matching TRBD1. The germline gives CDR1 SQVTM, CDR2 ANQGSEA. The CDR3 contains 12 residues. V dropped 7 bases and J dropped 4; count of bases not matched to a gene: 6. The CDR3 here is CSARGGPTEAFF. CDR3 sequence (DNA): TGCAGCGCCCGAGGGGGCCCCACTGAAGCTTTCTTT.

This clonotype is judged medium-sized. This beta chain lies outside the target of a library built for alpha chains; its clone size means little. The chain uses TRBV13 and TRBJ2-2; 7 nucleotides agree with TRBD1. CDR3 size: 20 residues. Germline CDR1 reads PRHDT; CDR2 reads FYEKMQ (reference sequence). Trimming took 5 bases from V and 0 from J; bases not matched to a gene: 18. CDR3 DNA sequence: TGTGCCAGCAGCCTCACGCGCCCGACAGGGTTGGTCTCGAACACCGGGGAGCTGTTTTTT. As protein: CASSLTRPTGLVSNTGELFF.

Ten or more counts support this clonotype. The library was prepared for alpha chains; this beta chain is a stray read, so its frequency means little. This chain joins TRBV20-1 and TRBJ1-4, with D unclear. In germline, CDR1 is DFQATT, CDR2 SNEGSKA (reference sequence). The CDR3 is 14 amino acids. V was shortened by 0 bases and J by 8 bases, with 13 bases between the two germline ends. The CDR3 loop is CSARDLTTGEKLFF. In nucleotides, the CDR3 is TGCAGTGCTAGAGATCTGACAACGGGGGAAAAACTGTTTTTT.

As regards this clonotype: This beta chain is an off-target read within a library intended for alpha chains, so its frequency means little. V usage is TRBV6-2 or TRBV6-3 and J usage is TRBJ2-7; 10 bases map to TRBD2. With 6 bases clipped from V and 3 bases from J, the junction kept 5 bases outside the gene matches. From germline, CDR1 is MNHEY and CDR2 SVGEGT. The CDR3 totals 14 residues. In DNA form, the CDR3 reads TGTGCCAGCAGCCTAGCGGGAGATTACTACGAGCAGTACGTC. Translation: CASSLAGDYYEQYV.

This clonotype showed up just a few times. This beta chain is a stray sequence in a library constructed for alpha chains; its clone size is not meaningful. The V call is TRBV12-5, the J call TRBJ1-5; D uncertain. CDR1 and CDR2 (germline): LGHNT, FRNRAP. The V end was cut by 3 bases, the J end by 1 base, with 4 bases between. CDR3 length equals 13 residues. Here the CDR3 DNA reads TGTGCTAGTGGTTTCGGAAGCAATCAGCCCCAGCATTTT. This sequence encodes CASGFGSNQPQHF.

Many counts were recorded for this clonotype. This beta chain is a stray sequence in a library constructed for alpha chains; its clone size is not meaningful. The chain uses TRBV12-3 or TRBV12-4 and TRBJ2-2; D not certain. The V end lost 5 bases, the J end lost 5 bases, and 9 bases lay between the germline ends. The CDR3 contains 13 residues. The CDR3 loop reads CASSRPETGELFF. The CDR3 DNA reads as TGTGCCAGCAGTCGCCCCGAGACCGGGGAGCTGTTTTTT.

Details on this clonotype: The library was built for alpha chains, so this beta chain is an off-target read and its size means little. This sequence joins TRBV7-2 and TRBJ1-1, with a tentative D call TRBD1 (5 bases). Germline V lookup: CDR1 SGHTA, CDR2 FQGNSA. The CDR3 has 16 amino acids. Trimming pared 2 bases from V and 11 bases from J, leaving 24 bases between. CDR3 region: CASSLSGTRVESGAFF. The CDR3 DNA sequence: TGTGCCAGCAGCTTATCAGGGACCCGGGTTGAGAGTGGGGCTTTCTTT. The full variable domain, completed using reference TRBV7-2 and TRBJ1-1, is GAGVSQSPSNKVTEKGKDVELRCDPISGHTALYWYRQSLGQGLEFLIYFQGNSAPDKSGLPSDRFSAERTGGSVSTLTIQRTQQEDSAVYLCASSLSGTRVESGAFFGQGTRLTVV.

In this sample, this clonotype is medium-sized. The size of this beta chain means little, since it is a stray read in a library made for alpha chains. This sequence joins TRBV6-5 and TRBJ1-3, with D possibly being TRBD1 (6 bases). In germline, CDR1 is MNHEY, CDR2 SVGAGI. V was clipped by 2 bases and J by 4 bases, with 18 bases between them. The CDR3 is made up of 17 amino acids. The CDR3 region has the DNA TGTGCCAGCAGTTACGGCCGGGGGGGGGCGCGAGGAAACACCATATATTTT. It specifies CASSYGRGGARGNTIYF.

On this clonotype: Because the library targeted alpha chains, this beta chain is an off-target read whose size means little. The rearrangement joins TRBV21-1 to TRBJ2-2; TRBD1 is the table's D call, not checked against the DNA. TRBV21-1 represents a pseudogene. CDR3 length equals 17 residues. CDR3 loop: CASSQTPDRLRTGELFF. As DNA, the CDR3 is TGTGCCAGCAGCCAAACACCGGACAGGCTGCGGACCGGGGAGCTGTTTTTT.

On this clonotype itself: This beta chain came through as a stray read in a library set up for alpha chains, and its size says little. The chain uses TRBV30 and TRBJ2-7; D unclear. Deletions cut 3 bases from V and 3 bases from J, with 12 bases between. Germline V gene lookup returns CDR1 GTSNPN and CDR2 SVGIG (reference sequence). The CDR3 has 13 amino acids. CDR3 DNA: TGTGCCTGGAGCCATCCGGCTAACTACGAGCAGTACTTC. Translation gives CAWSHPANYEQYF.

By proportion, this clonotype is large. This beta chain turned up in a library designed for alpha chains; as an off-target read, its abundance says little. CDR3 loop: CASSIGQTYEQYV. The CDR3 DNA follows: TGTGCCAGCAGCATTGGACAGACGTACGAGCAGTACGTC. The chain has TRBV7-8 and TRBJ2-7; TRBD1 might be the D (6 bases). The ends were cut back, 5 bases at V and 4 bases at J, with 12 bases in the middle. This CDR3 is 13 amino acids long. Germline lookup yields CDR1 SGHVS and CDR2 FQNEAQ.

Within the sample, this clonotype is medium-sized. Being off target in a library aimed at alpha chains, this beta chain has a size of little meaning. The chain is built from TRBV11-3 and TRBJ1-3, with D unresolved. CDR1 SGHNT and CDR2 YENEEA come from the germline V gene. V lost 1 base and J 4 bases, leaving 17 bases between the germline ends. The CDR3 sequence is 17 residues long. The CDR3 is CASSLGRPRQPGNTIYF. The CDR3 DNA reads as TGTGCCAGCAGCTTAGGGAGGCCACGCCAACCGGGAAACACCATATATTTT.

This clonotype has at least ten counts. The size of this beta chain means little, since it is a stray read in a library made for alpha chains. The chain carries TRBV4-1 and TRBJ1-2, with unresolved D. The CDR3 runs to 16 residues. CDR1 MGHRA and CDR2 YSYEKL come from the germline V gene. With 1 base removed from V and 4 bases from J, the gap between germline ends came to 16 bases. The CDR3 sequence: CASSQGSDRITYGYTF. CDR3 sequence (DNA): TGCGCCAGCAGCCAAGGGTCGGACCGTATAACCTATGGCTACACCTTC.

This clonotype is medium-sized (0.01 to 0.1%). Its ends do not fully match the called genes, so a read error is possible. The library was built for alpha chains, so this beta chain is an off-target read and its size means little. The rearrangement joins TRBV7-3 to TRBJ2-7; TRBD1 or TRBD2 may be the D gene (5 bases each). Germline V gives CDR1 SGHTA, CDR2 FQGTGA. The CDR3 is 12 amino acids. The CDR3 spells CASSLRRDLPHF. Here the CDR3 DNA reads TGTGCCAGCAGCTTAAGAAGGGACCTACCGCACTTC.

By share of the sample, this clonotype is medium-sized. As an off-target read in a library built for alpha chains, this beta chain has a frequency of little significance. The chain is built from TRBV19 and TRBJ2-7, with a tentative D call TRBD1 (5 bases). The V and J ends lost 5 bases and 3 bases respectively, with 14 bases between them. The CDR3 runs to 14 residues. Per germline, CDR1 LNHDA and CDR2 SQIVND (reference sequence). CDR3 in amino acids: CASSQGLQGYEQYV. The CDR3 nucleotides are TGTGCCAGTAGTCAGGGCCTCCAAGGCTACGAGCAGTACGTC.

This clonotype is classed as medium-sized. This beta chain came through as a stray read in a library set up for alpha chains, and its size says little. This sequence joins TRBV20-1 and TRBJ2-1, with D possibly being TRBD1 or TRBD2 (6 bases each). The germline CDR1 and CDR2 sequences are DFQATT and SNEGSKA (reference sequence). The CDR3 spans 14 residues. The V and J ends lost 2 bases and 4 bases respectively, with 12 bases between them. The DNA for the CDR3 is TGCAGTGCTAGAAAGGGGGGAAAGTACAATGAGCAGTTCTTC. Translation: CSARKGGKYNEQFF.

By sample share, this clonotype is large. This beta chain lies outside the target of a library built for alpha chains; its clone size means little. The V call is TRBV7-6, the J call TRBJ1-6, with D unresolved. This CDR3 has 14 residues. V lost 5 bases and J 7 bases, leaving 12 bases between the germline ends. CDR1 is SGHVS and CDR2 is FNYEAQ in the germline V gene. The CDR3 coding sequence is TGTGCCAGCAGCACCGGGCCGGGGAATTCACCCCTCCACTTT. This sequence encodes CASSTGPGNSPLHF.

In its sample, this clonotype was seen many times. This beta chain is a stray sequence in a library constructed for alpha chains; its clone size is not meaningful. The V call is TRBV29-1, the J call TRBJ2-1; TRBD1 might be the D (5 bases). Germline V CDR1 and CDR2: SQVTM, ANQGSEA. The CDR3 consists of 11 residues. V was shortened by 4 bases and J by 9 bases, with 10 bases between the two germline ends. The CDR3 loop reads CSVGVRGEQFF. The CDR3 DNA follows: TGCAGCGTTGGTGTTAGGGGTGAGCAGTTCTTC.